Below, one T cell receptor beta chain is given with its context. Trimming removed 2 bases from V and 1 base from J, with 12 bases in between. This CDR3 region has 16 residues. Germline assignment: CDR1 MDHEN and CDR2 SYDVKM. The data belong to a study of blood T cell repertoires in COVID-19. Whole-study context: Samples taken during acute and convalescent COVID-19 were collected in the United States, Italy and Spain.

The data were produced by immunoSEQ multiplex PCR, yet TCRdb's version contains in-frame clones alone and is incomplete. The table shows under 400,000 clones, with approximately 86% occurring only once. The V call is TRBV28, the J call TRBJ1-5; D not resolved. The specimen sequenced was PBMCs or T cells enriched from blood (not recorded which). This clonotype was sampled from a middle-aged woman with acute COVID-19. This CDR3 reads CASSLGPVTSNQPQHF. The CDR3, as DNA: TGTGCCAGCAGTTTAGGTCCAGTTACCAGCAATCAGCCCCAGCATTTT.